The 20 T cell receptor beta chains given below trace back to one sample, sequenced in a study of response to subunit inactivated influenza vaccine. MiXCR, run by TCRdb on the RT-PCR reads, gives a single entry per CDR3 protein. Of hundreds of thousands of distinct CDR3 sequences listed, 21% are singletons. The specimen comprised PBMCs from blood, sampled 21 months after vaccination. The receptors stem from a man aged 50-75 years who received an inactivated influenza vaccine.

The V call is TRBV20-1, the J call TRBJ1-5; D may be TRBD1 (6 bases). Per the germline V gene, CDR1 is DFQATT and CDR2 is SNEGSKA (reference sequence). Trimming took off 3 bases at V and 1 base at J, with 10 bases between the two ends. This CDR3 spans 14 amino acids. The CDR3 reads CSARKGHSNQPQHF. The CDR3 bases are TGCAGTGCTAGGAAGGGACACAGCAATCAGCCCCAGCATTTT.

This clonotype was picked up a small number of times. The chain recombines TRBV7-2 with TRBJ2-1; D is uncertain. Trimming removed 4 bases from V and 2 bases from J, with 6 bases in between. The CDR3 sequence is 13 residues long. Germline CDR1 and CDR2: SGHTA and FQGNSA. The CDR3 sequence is CASSYGPYNEQFF. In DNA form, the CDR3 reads TGTGCCAGCAGCTACGGACCCTACAATGAGCAGTTCTTC.

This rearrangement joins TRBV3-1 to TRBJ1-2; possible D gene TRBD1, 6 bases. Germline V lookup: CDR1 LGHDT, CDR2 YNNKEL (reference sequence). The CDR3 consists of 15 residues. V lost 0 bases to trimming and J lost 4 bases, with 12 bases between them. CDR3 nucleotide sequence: TGTGCCAGCAGCCAAGATCTGGGGGGGGCCTATGGCTACACCTTC. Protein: CASSQDLGGAYGYTF.

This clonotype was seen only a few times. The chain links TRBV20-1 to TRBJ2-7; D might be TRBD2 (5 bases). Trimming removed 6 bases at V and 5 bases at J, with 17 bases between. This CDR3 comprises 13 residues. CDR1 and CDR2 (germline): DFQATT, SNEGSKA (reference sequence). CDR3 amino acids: CSARNILRDEQYF. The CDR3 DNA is TGCAGTGCCCGCAATATTTTGAGGGACGAGCAGTACTTC.

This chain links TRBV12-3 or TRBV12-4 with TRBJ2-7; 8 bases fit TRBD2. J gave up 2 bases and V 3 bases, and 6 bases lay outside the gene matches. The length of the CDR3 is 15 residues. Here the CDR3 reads CASSLGGLGAYEQYF. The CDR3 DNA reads TGTGCCAGCAGTTTGGGGGGACTAGGGGCCTACGAGCAGTACTTC.

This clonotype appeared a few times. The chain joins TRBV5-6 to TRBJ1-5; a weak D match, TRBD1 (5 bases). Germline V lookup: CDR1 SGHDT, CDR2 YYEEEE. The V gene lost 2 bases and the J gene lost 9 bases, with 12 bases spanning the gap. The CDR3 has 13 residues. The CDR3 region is CASSFSDRGPQHF. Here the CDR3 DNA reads TGTGCCAGCAGCTTCTCCGACAGAGGGCCCCAGCATTTT.

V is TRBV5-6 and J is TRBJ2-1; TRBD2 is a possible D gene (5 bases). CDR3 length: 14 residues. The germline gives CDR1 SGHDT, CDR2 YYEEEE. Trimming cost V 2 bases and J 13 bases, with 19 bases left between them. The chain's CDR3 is CASSFLTGYRSQFF. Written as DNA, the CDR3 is TGTGCCAGCAGCTTTTTGACGGGATACAGATCCCAGTTCTTC. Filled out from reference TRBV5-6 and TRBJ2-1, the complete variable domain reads DAGVTQSPTHLIKTRGQQVTLRCSPKSGHDTVSWYQQALGQGPQFIFQYYEEEERQRGNFPDRFSGHQFPNYSSELNVNALLLGDSALYLCASSFLTGYRSQFFGPGTRLTVL.

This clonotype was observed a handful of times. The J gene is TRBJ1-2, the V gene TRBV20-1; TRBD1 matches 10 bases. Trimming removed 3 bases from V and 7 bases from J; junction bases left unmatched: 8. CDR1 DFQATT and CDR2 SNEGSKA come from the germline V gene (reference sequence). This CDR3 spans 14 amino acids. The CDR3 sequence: CSARGGTGVSGYTF. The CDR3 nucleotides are TGCAGTGCTAGGGGCGGGACAGGGGTTAGTGGCTACACCTTC.

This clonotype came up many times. DNA of the CDR3: TGTGCCAGCAGCTTAGGATGGTCAGACCCACAATCCTATGGCTACACCTTC. Amino acid sequence: CASSLGWSDPQSYGYTF. The V and J genes are TRBV11-2 and TRBJ1-2; unclear D gene. The CDR3 sequence is 17 residues long. V was cut by 1 base and J by 4 bases, with 19 bases left in between. The germline CDR1 and CDR2 sequences are SGHAT and FQNNGV.

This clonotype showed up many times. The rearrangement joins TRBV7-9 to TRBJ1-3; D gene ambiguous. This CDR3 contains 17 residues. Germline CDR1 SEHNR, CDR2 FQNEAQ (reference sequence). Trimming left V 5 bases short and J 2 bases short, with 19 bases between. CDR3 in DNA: TGTGCCAGCAGCCCACACACCGCCGCGGGAGCTGGAAACACCATATATTTT. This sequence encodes CASSPHTAAGAGNTIYF.

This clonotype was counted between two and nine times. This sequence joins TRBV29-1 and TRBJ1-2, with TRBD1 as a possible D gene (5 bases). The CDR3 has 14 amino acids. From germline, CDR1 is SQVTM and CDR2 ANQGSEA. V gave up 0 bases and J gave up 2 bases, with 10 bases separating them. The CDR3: CSVEEQARNYGYTF. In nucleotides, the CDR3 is TGCAGCGTTGAAGAACAGGCCCGAAACTATGGCTACACCTTC.

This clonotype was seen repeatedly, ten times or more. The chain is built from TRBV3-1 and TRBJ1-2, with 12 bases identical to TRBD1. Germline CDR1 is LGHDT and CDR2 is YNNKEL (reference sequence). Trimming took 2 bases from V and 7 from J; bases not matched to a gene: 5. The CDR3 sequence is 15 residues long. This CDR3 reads CASSQPGTGGFGYTF. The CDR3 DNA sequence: TGTGCCAGCAGCCAACCCGGGACAGGGGGCTTTGGCTACACCTTC. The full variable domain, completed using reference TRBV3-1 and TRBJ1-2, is DTAVSQTPKYLVTQMGNDKSIKCEQNLGHDTMYWYKQDSKKFLKIMFSYNNKELIINETVPNRFSPKSPDKAHLNLHINSLELGDSAVYFCASSQPGTGGFGYTFGSGTRLTVV.

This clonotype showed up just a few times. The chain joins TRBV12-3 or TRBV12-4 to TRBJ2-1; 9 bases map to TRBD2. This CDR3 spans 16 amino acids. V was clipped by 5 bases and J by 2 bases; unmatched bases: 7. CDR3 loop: CASSPIAGAPYNEQFF. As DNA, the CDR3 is TGTGCCAGCAGTCCTATAGCGGGAGCCCCCTACAATGAGCAGTTCTTC.

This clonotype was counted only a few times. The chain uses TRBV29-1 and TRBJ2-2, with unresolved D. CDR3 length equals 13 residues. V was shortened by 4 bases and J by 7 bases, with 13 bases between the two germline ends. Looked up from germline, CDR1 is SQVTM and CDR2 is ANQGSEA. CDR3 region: CSVVRVKGGELFF. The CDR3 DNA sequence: TGCAGCGTTGTAAGGGTTAAGGGCGGGGAGCTGTTTTTT.

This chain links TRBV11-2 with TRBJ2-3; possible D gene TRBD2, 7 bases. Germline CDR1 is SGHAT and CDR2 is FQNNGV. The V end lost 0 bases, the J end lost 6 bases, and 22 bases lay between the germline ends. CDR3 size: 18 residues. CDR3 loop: CASSLESYGAGAPDTQYF. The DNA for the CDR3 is TGTGCCAGCAGCTTAGAGTCTTACGGTGCGGGGGCCCCGGATACGCAGTATTTT.

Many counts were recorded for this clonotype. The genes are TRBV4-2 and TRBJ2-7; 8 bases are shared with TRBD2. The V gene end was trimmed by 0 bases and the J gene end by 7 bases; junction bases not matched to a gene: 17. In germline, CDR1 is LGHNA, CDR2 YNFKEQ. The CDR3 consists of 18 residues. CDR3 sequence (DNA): TGTGCCAGCAGCCAAGAGGCCAGTTCATCCGGGAGGGCAGGAGAGCAGTACTTC. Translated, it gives CASSQEASSSGRAGEQYF.

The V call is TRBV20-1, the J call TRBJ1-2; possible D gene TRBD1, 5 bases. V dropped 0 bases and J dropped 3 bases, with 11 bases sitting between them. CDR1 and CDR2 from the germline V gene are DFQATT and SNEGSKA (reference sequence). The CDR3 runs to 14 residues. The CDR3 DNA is TGCAGTGCTAGAGATAGGGGCAGCTACTATGGCTACACCTTC. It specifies CSARDRGSYYGYTF.

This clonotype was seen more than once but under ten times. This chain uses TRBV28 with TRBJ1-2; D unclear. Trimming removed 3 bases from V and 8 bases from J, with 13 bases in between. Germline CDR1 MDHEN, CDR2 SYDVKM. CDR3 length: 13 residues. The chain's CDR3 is CASSLVAASGYTF. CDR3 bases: TGTGCCAGCAGTTTGGTAGCAGCCTCGGGCTACACCTTC.

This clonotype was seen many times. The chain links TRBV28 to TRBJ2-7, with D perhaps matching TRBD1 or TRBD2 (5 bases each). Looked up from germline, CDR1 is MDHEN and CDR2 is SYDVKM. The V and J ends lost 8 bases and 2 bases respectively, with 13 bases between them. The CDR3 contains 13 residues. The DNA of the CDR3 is TGTGCCAGCCGGGACGGACAAACCTACGAGCAGTACTTC. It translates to CASRDGQTYEQYF.

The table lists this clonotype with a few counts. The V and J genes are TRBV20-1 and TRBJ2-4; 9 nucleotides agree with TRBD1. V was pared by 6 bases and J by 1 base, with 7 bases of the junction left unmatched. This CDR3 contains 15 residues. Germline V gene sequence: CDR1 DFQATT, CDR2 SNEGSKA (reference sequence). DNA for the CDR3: TGCAGTGCGATTACAGGGGGCCGGGCCAAAAACATTCAGTACTTC. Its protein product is CSAITGGRAKNIQYF.